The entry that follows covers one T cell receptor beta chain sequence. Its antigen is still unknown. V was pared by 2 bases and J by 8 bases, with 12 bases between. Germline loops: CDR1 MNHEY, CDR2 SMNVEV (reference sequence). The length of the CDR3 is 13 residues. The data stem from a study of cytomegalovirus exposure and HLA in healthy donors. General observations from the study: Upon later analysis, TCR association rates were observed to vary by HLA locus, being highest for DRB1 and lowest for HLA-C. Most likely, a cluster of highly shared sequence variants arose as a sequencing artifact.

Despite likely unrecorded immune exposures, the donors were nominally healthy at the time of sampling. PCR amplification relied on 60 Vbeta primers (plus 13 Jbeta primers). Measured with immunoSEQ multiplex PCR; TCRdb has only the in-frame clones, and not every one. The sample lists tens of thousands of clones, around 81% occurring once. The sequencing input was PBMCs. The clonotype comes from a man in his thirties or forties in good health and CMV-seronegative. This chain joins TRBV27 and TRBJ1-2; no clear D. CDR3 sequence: CASSLGGSRGYTF. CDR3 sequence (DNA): TGTGCCAGCAGTTTAGGAGGATCCCGGGGCTACACCTTC.